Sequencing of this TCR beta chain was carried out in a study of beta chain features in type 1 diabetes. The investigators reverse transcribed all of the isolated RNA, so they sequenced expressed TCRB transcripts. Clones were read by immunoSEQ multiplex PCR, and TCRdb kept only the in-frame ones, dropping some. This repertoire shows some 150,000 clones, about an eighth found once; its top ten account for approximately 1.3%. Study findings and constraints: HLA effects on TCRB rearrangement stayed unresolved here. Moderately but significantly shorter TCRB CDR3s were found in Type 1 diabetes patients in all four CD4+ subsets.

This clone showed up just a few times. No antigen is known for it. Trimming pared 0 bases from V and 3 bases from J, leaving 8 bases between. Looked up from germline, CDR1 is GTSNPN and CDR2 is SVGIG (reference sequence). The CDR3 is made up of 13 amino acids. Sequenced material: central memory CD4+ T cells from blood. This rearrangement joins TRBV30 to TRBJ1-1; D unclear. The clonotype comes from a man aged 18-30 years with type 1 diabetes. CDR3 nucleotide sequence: TGTGCCTGGAGTGTTATTCGGGACACTGAAGCTTTCTTT. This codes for CAWSVIRDTEAFF.